This TCR beta chain emerged from a study of T cell responses to AZD1222 COVID-19 vaccine. Germline CDR1 reads SGDLS; CDR2 reads YYNGEE. The CDR3 is 18 residues long. The junction had 10 bases not matched to a gene; V was cut back by 5 bases and J by 5 bases. Profiling relied on immunoSEQ multiplex PCR, and the TCRdb table lists in-frame clones only, not all of them. The table records some 65,000 clones, about four fifths of them present only once. This sequence joins TRBV9 and TRBJ2-2; 15 positions agree with TRBD2. This TCR was recovered from an adult in good health. The input for sequencing was peripheral blood, taken on day 0 of MenACWY control vaccination. The CDR3 DNA is TGTGCCAGCAGTGCTCCGGGACTAGCGGGAGGAGGGACCGGGGAGCTGTTTTTT. Translating it yields CASSAPGLAGGGTGELFF. The full variable domain, in which reference TRBV9 and TRBJ2-2 provide the parts outside the CDR3, is DSGVTQTPKHLITATGQRVTLRCSPRSGDLSVYWYQQSLDQGLQFLIQYYNGEERAKGNILERFSAQQFPDLHSELNLSSLELGDSALYFCASSAPGLAGGGTGELFFGEGSRLTVL.